This TCR beta chain was observed in a study of CD8+CD57+ T cells in acquired aplastic anemia. Study in general: Isolated CD4+ and CD8+ cells, once sorted, yielded DNA averaging around 3 ug.

V was pared by 0 bases and J by 7 bases, with 13 bases between. Germline CDR1 and CDR2: MNHNS and SASEGT. This CDR3 has 14 residues. General observations from the study: It was found that nearly 30 CD8+ CDR3 sequences were shared between patients and controls. In CD8+ cells, Simpson's diversity showed no significant difference between patients and controls.

Patients chosen for sequencing had shown CD8+CD57+ cell expansion by flow cytometry. Every patient was diagnosed with severe acquired aplastic anemia. The TCR beta profiling, which covered VDJ combination and CDR3 sequence, was carried out using genomic DNA as the template. Each CDR3 protein is one row after TCRdb ran MiXCR on the reads. Altogether over 250,000 distinct CDR3 sequences are present, under 65% being singletons, with the ten largest covering 1.3%. The sample holds one count of this clonotype. No antigen is known for it. The receptor was isolated from a human donor with aplastic anemia. The chain is built from TRBV6-1 and TRBJ2-7; a weak D match, TRBD1 (5 bases). Sequencing was done on a sample of sorted CD4+, CD8+, or CD8+CD57+ T cells (not recorded which) from PBMCs. The CDR3 nucleotides read TGTGCCAGCAGTGAAGCTATATTCCAGGGTGAGCAGTACTTC. Translating gives CASSEAIFQGEQYF.